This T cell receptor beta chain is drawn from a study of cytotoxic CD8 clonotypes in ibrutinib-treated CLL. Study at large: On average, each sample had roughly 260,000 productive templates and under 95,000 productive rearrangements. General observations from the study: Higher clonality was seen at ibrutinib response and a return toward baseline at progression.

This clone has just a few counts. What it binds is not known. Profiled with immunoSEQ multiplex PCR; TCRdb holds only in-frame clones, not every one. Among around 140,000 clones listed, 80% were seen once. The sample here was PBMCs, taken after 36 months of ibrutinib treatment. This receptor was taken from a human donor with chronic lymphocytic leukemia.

CDR3 DNA sequence: TGTGCCAGCAACAGGGTCTATGGCTACACCTTC. It is translated as CASNRVYGYTF. This chain links TRBV2 with TRBJ1-2; tentatively, D is TRBD1 (6 bases). The V gene lost 7 bases and the J gene lost 4 bases, with 7 bases spanning the gap. The CDR3 consists of 11 residues. Looked up from germline, CDR1 is SNHLY and CDR2 is FYNNEI.